These 5 T cell receptor beta chains share one sample of origin, sequenced in a study of blood T cell repertoires in COVID-19. Clones were sequenced by immunoSEQ multiplex PCR, and TCRdb holds only the in-frame ones, with some missing. The sample yields about 160,000 clones, roughly 88% seen once. Sequenced: peripheral blood. All receptors come from a man older than 75 with COVID-19, enrolled during active disease.

V gene TRBV29-1 combines with J gene TRBJ2-1, with 7 bases lining up with TRBD2. CDR3 length: 12 amino acids. Unmatched junction bases numbered 6, after V lost 7 bases and J lost 6 bases. Germline loops: CDR1 SQVTM, CDR2 ANQGSEA. The chain's CDR3 is CSGGRVGNEQFF. Written as DNA, the CDR3 is TGCAGCGGGGGGAGGGTCGGCAATGAGCAGTTCTTC.

This sequence joins TRBV29-1 and TRBJ1-2, with D maybe TRBD1 (5 bases). Germline CDR1 SQVTM, CDR2 ANQGSEA. Trimming cost V 7 bases and J 5 bases, with 11 bases left between them. This CDR3 spans 11 amino acids. Here the CDR3 reads CSGEDTYGYTF. The CDR3 DNA is TGCAGCGGCGAGGACACTTATGGCTACACCTTC.

A single count supports this clone. The chain couples TRBV10-3 to TRBJ2-7, with 7 bases matching TRBD2. The CDR3 extends over 15 amino acids. After removal of 0 bases from V and 3 bases from J, the junction contained 5 bases not matched to a gene. Germline CDR1 is ENHRY and CDR2 is SYGVKD. The CDR3 spells CAISESRGDLYEQYF. The CDR3 region has the DNA TGTGCCATCAGTGAGTCTCGGGGGGATCTCTACGAGCAGTACTTC.

The rearrangement links TRBV6-2 or TRBV6-3 to TRBJ1-6, with 8 positions matching TRBD1. Losses at the gene ends were 2 bases for V and 9 bases for J; bases not matched to a gene: 3. The germline CDR1 and CDR2 sequences are MNHEY and SVGEGT. The CDR3 is 14 amino acids. CDR3: CASSYAGQGSPLHF. The CDR3 nucleotides read TGTGCCAGCAGTTACGCCGGACAGGGTTCACCCCTCCACTTT.

This sequence joins TRBV19 and TRBJ2-7, with 9 bases matching TRBD1. J gave up 3 bases and V 6 bases, and 12 bases lay outside the gene matches. This CDR3 spans 16 amino acids. The germline V gene has CDR1 LNHDA and CDR2 SQIVND (reference sequence). The CDR3: CASSHTTGTGSYEQYF. CDR3 nucleotide sequence: TGTGCCAGTAGCCACACAACCGGGACAGGGAGCTACGAGCAGTACTTC.